This T cell receptor (beta chain) was sequenced for a study of neurological immune-mediated disorders. Trimming removed 0 bases from V and 6 bases from J; junction bases left unmatched: 7. The germline gives CDR1 SGHDN, CDR2 FVKESK. The CDR3 runs 15 residues. Many counts were recorded for this clonotype. The time point is: longitudinal time-point 2. TCRdb used MiXCR to reprocess the 5' RACE reads, holding one entry per CDR3 protein. Found here are tens of thousands of distinct CDR3 sequences, about 12% of them singletons; the top ten hold less than 2.5%. This chain joins TRBV14 and TRBJ1-2; 7 nucleotides agree with TRBD1. The sample consisted of PBMCs. This clonotype originated in a woman in her 40s in good health. The CDR3 sequence: CASSQDRGGSHGYTF. The CDR3 DNA reads as TGTGCCAGCAGCCAAGACAGGGGGGGCAGCCATGGCTACACCTTC.